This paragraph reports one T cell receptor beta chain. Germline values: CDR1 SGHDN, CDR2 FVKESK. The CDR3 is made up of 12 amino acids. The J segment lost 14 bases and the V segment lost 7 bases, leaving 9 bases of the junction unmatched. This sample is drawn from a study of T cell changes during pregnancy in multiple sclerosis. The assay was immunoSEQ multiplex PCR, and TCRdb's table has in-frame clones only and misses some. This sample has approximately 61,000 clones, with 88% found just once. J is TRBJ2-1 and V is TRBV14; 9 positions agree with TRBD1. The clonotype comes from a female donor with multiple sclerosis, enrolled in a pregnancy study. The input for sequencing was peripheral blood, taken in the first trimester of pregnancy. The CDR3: CASTHPGQGEFF. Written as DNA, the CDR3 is TGTGCCAGCACCCACCCGGGACAGGGAGAGTTCTTC.